This entry lists 3 T cell receptor beta chains sequenced from one sample in a study of cytomegalovirus exposure and HLA in healthy donors. Both 60 Vbeta primers and 13 Jbeta primers went into the PCR. Clones were read by immunoSEQ multiplex PCR, and TCRdb kept only the in-frame ones, dropping some. The sample lists about 160,000 clones, less than 85% seen once, with 1.3% to 1.5% in the top ten. The sequencing input was PBMCs. Receptor source: a man aged 60 to 69 in good health and CMV-seronegative.

This sequence joins TRBV5-1 and TRBJ1-4, with 7 bases fitting TRBD1. Germline lookup yields CDR1 SGHRS and CDR2 YFSETQ. The length of the CDR3 is 14 residues. The V and J ends lost 4 bases and 5 bases, in that order; junction bases with no gene match: 5. The DNA for the CDR3 is TGCGCCAGCAGCCCGGGACAGTTAAATGAAAAACTGTTTTTT. It encodes CASSPGQLNEKLFF.

The genes are TRBV4-3 and TRBJ2-7, with TRBD2 matching 11 bases. The CDR3 consists of 18 residues. V lost 0 bases, J lost 1 base, and 8 bases stayed unmatched. From germline, CDR1 is LGHNA and CDR2 YSLEER. DNA of the CDR3: TGCGCCAGCAGCCAAGATCGGGTAGGGACTAGCGGATCCTACGAGCAGTACTTC. Encoded protein: CASSQDRVGTSGSYEQYF.

This clone was counted between two and nine times. The chain uses TRBV7-2 and TRBJ2-2; D uncertain. In germline, CDR1 is SGHTA, CDR2 FQGNSA. The CDR3 totals 15 residues. Trimming pared 1 base from V and 4 bases from J, leaving 10 bases between. The CDR3, as DNA: TGTGCCAGCAGCTTAGTTACAAGAATCACCGGGGAGCTGTTTTTT. The encoded protein is CASSLVTRITGELFF.